Sequencing of this T cell receptor (beta chain) was carried out in a study of blood T cell repertoires in COVID-19. Study as a whole: PBMCs, B-cell-depleted T cells, or T cells were the source of the cDNA or gDNA that made up the material.

This clone turned up a few times. In the authors' workflow: Amplification of reference gene primers was used by the study to estimate nucleated cell counts. Clones were read by immunoSEQ multiplex PCR, and TCRdb kept only the in-frame ones, dropping some. The V and J calls and clone size are taken from that table; D and trimming were inferred from the DNA. The table records around 120,000 clones, roughly nine tenths of them present only once. The CDR3 has 13 residues. The V end was cut by 3 bases, the J end by 0 bases, with 6 bases between. Germline loops: CDR1 MDHEN, CDR2 SYDVKM. The sequenced sample was peripheral blood. The chain couples TRBV28 to TRBJ2-7, with D unresolved. This clonotype was obtained from a woman of 80 years or more with acute or convalescent COVID-19. The CDR3 is CASSFLSSYEQYF. CDR3 nucleotides: TGTGCCAGCAGTTTTCTGAGCTCCTACGAGCAGTACTTC.